This T cell receptor (beta chain) stems from a study of shared clonotypes between healthy human individuals. Germline CDR1 reads MNHEY; CDR2 reads SMNVEV (reference sequence). The CDR3 runs 15 residues. Trimming took 5 bases from V and 1 from J; bases not matched to a gene: 5. Evenly divided among several immunoSEQ plates was the genomic DNA of each subset. Some clones are missing from TCRdb's copy, which holds only in-frame ones; the method was immunoSEQ multiplex PCR. Altogether around 510,000 clones are present, around 76% being singletons, with the ten largest covering around 11%. This clonotype was obtained from a middle-aged woman in good health. Some clones in this sample may be carry-over from other donors' samples. The chain couples TRBV27 to TRBJ1-1; 9 bases agree with TRBD1. Sequences were obtained from PBMCs. The CDR3 nucleotides read TGTGCCAGCAGTCCTCACAGGGGGCGGAACACTGAAGCTTTCTTT. This sequence encodes CASSPHRGRNTEAFF.